The next 2 T cell receptor beta chains were all read from a single sample in a study of identical twins. Via MiXCR, TCRdb re-called the 5' RACE reads, giving one row per CDR3 protein. Of 500,000 to 650,000 distinct CDR3 sequences listed, under 8.5% are singletons. This sample was also put to use in a study of yellow fever vaccine responses in identical twins.

Sequenced sample: PBMCs. Receptors originate from a woman younger than 30 in good health.

This clonotype was recorded at least ten times. The chain is built from TRBV6-1 and TRBJ2-1, with TRBD2 matching 10 bases. The CDR3 is made up of 15 amino acids. Germline V gene sequence: CDR1 MNHNS, CDR2 SASEGT. V shed 6 bases and J 3 bases; nucleotides not matched to a gene: 5. The chain's CDR3 is CASRKGLAVYNEQFF. CDR3 coding DNA: TGTGCCAGCAGGAAAGGACTAGCGGTCTACAATGAGCAGTTCTTC.

The chain employs TRBV7-9 and TRBJ2-7, with 9 bases aligning to TRBD1. V lost 4 bases, J lost 5 bases, and 12 bases stayed unmatched. This CDR3 has 16 residues. The germline CDR1 and CDR2 sequences are SEHNR and FQNEAQ (reference sequence). CDR3 nucleotide sequence: TGTGCCAGCAGCTCCCCGGGACAGGGCGACAGGGACGAGCAGTACTTC. As protein: CASSSPGQGDRDEQYF.